The present T cell receptor beta chain was sequenced within a study of T cell changes during pregnancy in multiple sclerosis. The CDR3 extends over 14 amino acids. CDR1 is SNHLY and CDR2 is FYNNEI in the germline V gene. V trimming: 7 bases; J trimming: 2 bases; junction bases outside the gene matches: 5. Generated by immunoSEQ multiplex PCR, the TCRdb table keeps only in-frame clones and is missing some. The data contain about 92,000 clones, almost 95% of them singletons. This clone was seen only a few times. The chain employs TRBV2 and TRBJ1-5; TRBD1 agrees at 7 bases. The sequence was collected from a female donor with multiple sclerosis, enrolled in a pregnancy study. The starting material was peripheral blood, obtained in the first trimester of pregnancy. The DNA of the CDR3 is TGTGCCAGCAAAGGACAGGCACGCAATCAGCCCCAGCATTTT. The encoded protein is CASKGQARNQPQHF.